What follows are 7 T cell receptor beta chains derived from one specimen sequenced in a study of shared clonotypes between healthy human individuals. The method was immunoSEQ multiplex PCR; TCRdb's version includes in-frame clones alone and lacks a portion of them. The sample consists of about 1 million clones, around 76% of them appearing once. The sample was memory CD4+ T cells sorted from blood. The subset here: CD45RA-negative fraction. These TCRs come from a man aged 18 to 29 in good health.

The chain couples TRBV2 to TRBJ2-7, with TRBD1 matching over 8 bases. Germline loops: CDR1 SNHLY, CDR2 FYNNEI. The V gene end was trimmed by 6 bases and the J gene end by 3 bases; junction bases not matched to a gene: 10. This CDR3 has 15 amino acids. CDR3 bases: TGTGCCAGCAGCTGGGGGGCAGGGGGCAACTACGAGCAGTACTTC. Its translation is CASSWGAGGNYEQYF.

A few counts support this clone. This chain joins TRBV18 and TRBJ2-1, with TRBD2 identical over 12 bases. CDR3 length equals 14 residues. The trim removed 3 bases at V and 7 bases at J, leaving 1 base unmatched. Germline-derived CDR1 and CDR2 are KGHSH and LQKENI. Written as DNA, the CDR3 is TGTGCCAGCTCACCTGGGACTAGCGGGAATGAGCAGTTCTTC. It yields the protein CASSPGTSGNEQFF. The entire variable domain, with the rest obtained from reference TRBV18 and TRBJ2-1, is as follows: NAGVMQNPRHLVRRRGQEARLRCSPMKGHSHVYWYRQLPEEGLKFMVYLQKENIIDESGMPKERFSAEFPKEGPSILRIQQVVRGDSAAYFCASSPGTSGNEQFFGPGTRLTVL.

The chain recombines TRBV2 with TRBJ2-7, with D maybe TRBD1 (6 bases). Trimming removed 4 bases from V and 5 bases from J, with 18 bases in between. Per the germline V gene, CDR1 is SNHLY and CDR2 is FYNNEI. The CDR3 covers 15 residues. The CDR3 spells CASSVGTTPPHEQYF. The CDR3 DNA is TGTGCCAGCAGTGTAGGGACAACACCGCCCCACGAGCAGTACTTC.

V is TRBV9 and J is TRBJ2-5, with D possibly being TRBD2 (6 bases). V dropped 3 bases and J dropped 0 bases, with 9 bases sitting between them. Germline-derived CDR1 and CDR2 are SGDLS and YYNGEE. CDR3 size: 14 residues. In DNA, the CDR3 is TGTGCCAGCAGCGCGGGACTGTACCAAGAGACCCAGTACTTC. Translation gives CASSAGLYQETQYF. The whole variable domain, remainder taken from reference TRBV9 and TRBJ2-5, is DSGVTQTPKHLITATGQRVTLRCSPRSGDLSVYWYQQSLDQGLQFLIQYYNGEERAKGNILERFSAQQFPDLHSELNLSSLELGDSALYFCASSAGLYQETQYFGPGTRLLVL.

The V gene is TRBV5-4, the J gene TRBJ2-5; TRBD2 matches 8 bases. In germline, CDR1 is SGHNT, CDR2 YYREEE (reference sequence). The CDR3 runs to 15 residues. The trim removed 4 bases at V and 0 bases at J, leaving 5 bases unmatched. The CDR3 bases are TGTGCCAGCAGCCGGGGGGGGACTAACCAAGAGACCCAGTACTTC. Its protein is CASSRGGTNQETQYF.

This clone was recorded once. The chain is built from TRBV4-3 and TRBJ1-1, with no clear D. The CDR3 covers 14 residues. Germline lookup yields CDR1 LGHNA and CDR2 YSLEER. V lost 1 base to trimming and J lost 5 bases, with 11 bases between them. This chain's CDR3 is CASSQGIHSTEAFF. In nucleotides, the CDR3 is TGCGCCAGCAGCCAAGGGATCCACTCGACTGAAGCTTTCTTT.

The CDR3 DNA sequence: TGTGCCAGCGCACTGGGGGGTTCCAGCTCCTACGAGCAGTACTTC. This sequence encodes CASALGGSSSYEQYF. The chain links TRBV25-1 to TRBJ2-7, with a weak D call TRBD2 (6 bases). The germline CDR1 and CDR2 sequences are MGHDK and SYGVNS. This CDR3 has 15 residues. V was cut by 8 bases and J by 0 bases, with 17 bases left in between.